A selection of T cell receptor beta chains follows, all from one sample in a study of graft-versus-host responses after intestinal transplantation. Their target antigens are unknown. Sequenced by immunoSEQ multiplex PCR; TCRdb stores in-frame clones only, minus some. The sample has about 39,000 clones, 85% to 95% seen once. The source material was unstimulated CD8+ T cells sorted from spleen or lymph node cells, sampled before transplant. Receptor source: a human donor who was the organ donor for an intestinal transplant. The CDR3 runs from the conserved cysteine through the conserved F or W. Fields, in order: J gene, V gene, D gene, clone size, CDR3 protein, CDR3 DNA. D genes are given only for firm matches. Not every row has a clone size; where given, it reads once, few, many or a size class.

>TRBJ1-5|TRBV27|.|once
CASSLYAGAQPQHF
TGTGCCAGCAGTTTATACGCAGGGGCCCAGCCCCAGCATTTT
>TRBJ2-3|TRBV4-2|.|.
CASSQVKRGTDTQYF
TGTGCCAGCAGCCAAGTAAAGAGGGGCACAGATACGCAGTATTTT
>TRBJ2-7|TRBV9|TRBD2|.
CASSVADGRAGYEQYF
TGTGCCAGCAGCGTAGCTGACGGGAGGGCCGGTTACGAGCAGTACTTC
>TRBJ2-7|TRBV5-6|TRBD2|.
CASSLETSGSKDEQYF
TGTGCCAGCAGCTTGGAGACTAGCGGGAGTAAAGACGAGCAGTACTTC
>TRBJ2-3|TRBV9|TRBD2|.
CASSPASGGITDTQYF
TGTGCCAGCAGCCCTGCTAGCGGGGGGATCACAGATACGCAGTATTTT
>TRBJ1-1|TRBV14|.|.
CASSRWGTEAFF
TGTGCCAGCAGTCGGTGGGGCACTGAAGCTTTCTTT
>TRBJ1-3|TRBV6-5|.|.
CASSYSTVSGNTIYF
TGTGCCAGCAGTTACTCGACAGTCTCTGGAAACACCATATATTTT
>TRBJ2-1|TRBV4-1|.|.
CASSPRGDEQFF
TGCGCCAGCAGCCCTCGAGGGGATGAGCAGTTCTTC
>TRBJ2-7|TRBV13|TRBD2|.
CASSPKTSPYEQYF
TGTGCCAGCAGCCCGAAGACTAGCCCCTACGAGCAGTACTTC
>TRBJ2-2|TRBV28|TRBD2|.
CASSLWGREDTGELFF
TGTGCCAGCAGTTTATGGGGGCGGGAGGACACCGGGGAGCTGTTTTTT
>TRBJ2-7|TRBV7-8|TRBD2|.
CASSLLASGRAAYEQYF
TGTGCCAGCAGCTTATTGGCTAGCGGGAGGGCGGCCTACGAGCAGTACTTC
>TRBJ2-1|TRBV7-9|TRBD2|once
CASSTRTSGRYSYNEQFF
TGTGCCAGCAGCACTCGGACTAGCGGGAGATACTCCTACAATGAGCAGTTCTTC
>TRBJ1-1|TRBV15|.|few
CATSRDRGTAMSPQGAFF
TGTGCCACCAGCAGAGATCGAGGGACGGCGATGAGCCCCCAAGGGGCTTTCTTT
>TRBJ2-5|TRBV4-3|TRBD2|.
CASSQDASGSPKTQYF
TGCGCCAGCAGCCAAGACGCTAGCGGGAGCCCGAAGACCCAGTACTTC
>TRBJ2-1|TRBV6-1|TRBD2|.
CAGLADDNEQFF
TGTGCCGGACTAGCGGACGACAATGAGCAGTTCTTC